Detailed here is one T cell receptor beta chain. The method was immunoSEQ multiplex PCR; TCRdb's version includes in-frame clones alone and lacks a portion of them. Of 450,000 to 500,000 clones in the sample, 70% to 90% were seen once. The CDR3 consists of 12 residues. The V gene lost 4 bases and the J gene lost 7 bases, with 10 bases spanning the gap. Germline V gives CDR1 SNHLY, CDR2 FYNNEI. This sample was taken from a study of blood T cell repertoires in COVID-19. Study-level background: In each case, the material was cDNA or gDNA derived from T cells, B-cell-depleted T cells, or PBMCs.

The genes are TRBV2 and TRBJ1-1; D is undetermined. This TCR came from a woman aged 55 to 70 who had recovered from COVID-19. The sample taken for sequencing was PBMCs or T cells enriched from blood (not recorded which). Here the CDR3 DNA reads TGTGCCAGCAGTGTAACAGAACGTGAAGCTTTCTTT. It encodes CASSVTEREAFF.